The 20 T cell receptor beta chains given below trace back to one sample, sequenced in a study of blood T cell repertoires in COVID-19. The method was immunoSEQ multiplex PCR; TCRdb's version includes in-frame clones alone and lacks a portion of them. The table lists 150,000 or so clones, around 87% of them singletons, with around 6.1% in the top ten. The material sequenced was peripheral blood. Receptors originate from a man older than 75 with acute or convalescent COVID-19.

The CDR3 here is CASSPDSNYGYTF. The CDR3 DNA reads as TGCGCCAGCAGCCCAGACAGTAACTATGGCTACACCTTC. The chain joins TRBV5-1 to TRBJ1-2; TRBD1 is a possible D gene (5 bases). Trimming took off 4 bases at V and 1 base at J, with 8 bases between the two ends. In germline, CDR1 is SGHRS, CDR2 YFSETQ. This CDR3 is built from 13 residues.

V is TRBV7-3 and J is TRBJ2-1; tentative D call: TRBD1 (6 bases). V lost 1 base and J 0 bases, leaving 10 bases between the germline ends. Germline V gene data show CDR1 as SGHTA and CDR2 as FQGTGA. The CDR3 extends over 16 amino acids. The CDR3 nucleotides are TGTGCCAGCAGCTTAATGGGGGCCAGCTCCTACAATGAGCAGTTCTTC. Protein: CASSLMGASSYNEQFF.

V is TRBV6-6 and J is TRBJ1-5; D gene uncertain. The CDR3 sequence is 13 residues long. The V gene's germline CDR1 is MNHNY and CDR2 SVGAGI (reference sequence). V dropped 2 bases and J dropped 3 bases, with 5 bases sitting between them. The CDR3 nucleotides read TGTGCCAGCAGTTACCGGGTCAATCAGCCCCAGCATTTT. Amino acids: CASSYRVNQPQHF.

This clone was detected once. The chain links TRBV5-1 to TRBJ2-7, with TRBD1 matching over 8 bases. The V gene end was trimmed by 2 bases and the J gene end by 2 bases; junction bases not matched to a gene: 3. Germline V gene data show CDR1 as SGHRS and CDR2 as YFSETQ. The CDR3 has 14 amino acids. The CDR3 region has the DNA TGCGCCAGCAGCTTAGTACAGGGGGCCTACGAGCAGTACTTC. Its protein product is CASSLVQGAYEQYF.

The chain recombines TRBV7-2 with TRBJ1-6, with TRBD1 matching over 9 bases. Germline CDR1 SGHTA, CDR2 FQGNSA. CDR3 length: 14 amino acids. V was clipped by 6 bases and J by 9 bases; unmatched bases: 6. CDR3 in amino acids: CASRQQGAGSPLHF. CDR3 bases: TGTGCCAGCAGACAACAGGGGGCAGGTTCACCCCTCCACTTT.

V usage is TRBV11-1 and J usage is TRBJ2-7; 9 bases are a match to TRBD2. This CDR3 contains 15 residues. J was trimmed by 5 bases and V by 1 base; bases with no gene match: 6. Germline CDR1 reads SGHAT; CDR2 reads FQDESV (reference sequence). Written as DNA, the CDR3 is TGTGCCAGCAGCTTAGAAGCGGGGGGCCCCAACGAGCAGTACTTC. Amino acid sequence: CASSLEAGGPNEQYF.

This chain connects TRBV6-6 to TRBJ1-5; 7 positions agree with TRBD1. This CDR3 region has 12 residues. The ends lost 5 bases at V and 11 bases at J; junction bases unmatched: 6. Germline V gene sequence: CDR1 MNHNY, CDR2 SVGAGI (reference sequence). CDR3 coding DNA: TGTGCCAGCAGTCGAGCGCAGGGGGCCCAGCATTTT. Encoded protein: CASSRAQGAQHF.

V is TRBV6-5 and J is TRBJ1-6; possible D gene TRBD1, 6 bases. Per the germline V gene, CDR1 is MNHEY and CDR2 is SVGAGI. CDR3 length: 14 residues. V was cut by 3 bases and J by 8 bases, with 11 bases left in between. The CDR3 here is CASSYTGQDSPLHF. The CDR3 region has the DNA TGTGCCAGCAGTTATACAGGGCAGGATTCACCCCTCCACTTT.

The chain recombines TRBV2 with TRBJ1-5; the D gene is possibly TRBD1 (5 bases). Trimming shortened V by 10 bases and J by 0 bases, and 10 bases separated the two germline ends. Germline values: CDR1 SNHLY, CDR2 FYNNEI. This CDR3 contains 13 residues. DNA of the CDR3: TGTGCCACCCGGGGGGGTAGCAATCAGCCCCAGCATTTT. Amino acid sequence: CATRGGSNQPQHF.

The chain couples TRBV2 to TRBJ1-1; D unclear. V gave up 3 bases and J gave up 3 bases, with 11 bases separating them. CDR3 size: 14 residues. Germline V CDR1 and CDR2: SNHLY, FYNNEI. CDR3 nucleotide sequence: TGTGCCAGCAGTGAGGCGGTTTCGGACACTGAAGCTTTCTTT. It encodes CASSEAVSDTEAFF.

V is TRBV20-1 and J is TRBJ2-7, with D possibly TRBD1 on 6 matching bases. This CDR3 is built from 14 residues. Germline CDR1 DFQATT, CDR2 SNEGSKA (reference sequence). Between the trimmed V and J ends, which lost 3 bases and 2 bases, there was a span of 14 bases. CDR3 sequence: CSASGAGDTYEQYF. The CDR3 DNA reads TGCAGTGCTAGTGGGGCAGGGGATACCTACGAGCAGTACTTC.

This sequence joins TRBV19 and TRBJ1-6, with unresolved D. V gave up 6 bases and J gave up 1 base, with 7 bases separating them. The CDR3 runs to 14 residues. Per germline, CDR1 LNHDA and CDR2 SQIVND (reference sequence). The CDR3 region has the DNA TGTGCCAGTAGCCCGTCGTCCTATAATTCACCCCTCCACTTT. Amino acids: CASSPSSYNSPLHF. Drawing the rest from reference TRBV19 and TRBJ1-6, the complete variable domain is DGGITQSPKYLFRKEGQNVTLSCEQNLNHDAMYWYRQDPGQGLRLIYYSQIVNDFQKGDIAEGYSVSREKKESFPLTVTSAQKNPTAFYLCASSPSSYNSPLHFGNGTRLTVT.

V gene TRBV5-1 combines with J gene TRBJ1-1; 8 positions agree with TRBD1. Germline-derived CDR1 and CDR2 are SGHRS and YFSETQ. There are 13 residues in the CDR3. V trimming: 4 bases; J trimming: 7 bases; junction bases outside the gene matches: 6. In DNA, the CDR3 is TGCGCCAGCAGCATCCAGGGGGCAGGTGAAGCTTTCTTT. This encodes CASSIQGAGEAFF.

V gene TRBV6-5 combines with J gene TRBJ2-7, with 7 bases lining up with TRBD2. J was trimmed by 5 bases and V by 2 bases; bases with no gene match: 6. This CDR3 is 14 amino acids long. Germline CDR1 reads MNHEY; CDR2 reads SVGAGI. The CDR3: CASSYGAGAHEQYF. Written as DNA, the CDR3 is TGTGCCAGCAGTTACGGTGCGGGAGCTCACGAGCAGTACTTC.

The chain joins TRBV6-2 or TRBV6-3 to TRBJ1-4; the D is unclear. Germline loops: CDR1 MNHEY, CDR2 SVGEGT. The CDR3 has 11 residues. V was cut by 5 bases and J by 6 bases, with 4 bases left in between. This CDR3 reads CASSRDEKLFF. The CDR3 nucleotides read TGTGCCAGCAGTCGGGATGAAAAACTGTTTTTT.

CDR3 loop: CASSLAAGYLSGANVLTF. The CDR3 DNA sequence: TGTGCCAGCAGCTTGGCTGCGGGATATCTCTCTGGGGCCAACGTCCTGACTTTC. This chain uses TRBV5-8 with TRBJ2-6; possibly TRBD2 for D (6 bases). Trimming pared 0 bases from V and 0 bases from J, leaving 13 bases between. This CDR3 contains 18 residues. CDR1 is SGHTS, CDR2 YDEGEE, per germline.

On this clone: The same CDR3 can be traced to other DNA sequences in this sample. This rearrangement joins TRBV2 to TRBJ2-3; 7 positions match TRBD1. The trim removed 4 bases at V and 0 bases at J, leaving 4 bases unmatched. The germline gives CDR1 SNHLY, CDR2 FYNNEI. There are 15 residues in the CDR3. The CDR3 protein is CASSGGTASTDTQYF. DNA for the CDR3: TGTGCCAGCAGTGGAGGGACAGCGAGCACAGATACGCAGTATTTT.

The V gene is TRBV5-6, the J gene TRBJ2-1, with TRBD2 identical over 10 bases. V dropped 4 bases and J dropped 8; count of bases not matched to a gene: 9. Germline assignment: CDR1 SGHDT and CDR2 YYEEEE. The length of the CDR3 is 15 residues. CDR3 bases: TGTGCCAGCAGCCCTGGGGGACTAGCGAGCGATGAGCAGTTCTTC. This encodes CASSPGGLASDEQFF.

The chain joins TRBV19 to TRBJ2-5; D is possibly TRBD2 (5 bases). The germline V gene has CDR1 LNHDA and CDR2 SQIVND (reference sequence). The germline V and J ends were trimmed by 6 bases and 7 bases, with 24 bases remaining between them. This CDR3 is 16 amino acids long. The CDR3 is CASSQVGSPGVGTQYF. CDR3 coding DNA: TGTGCCAGTAGCCAAGTTGGGAGCCCCGGGGTAGGGACCCAGTACTTC.

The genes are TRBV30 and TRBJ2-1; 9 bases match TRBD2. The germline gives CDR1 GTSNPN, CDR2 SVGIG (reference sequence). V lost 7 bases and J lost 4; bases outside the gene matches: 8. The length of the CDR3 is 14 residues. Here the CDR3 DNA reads TGTGCCTACAAGAAGGCGGGGGGGTACAATGAGCAGTTCTTC. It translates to CAYKKAGGYNEQFF.